This section outlines one T cell receptor beta chain sequence together with its context. This record belongs to a study of T cells in Graves' hyperthyroidism and ophthalmopathy. Study context: Before any treatment, at initial diagnosis, peripheral blood was collected.

Exclusion criteria comprised uncontrolled infection, other autoimmune disease, pregnancy or lactation. CDR3 length: 14 residues. In germline, CDR1 is SEHNR, CDR2 FQNEAQ (reference sequence). The V gene lost 3 bases and the J gene lost 4 bases, with 11 bases spanning the gap. Researchers took RNA transcripts and amplified the TCR beta CDR3 regions from them. The study used the HTBI primer set for a first-round RT-PCR of the TCR CDR3. From the multiplex PCR reads, TCRdb called clonotypes with MiXCR, one entry per CDR3 protein. In the table there are over 250,000 distinct CDR3 sequences, roughly an eighth of which are singletons.

The clonotype comes from a woman aged 40 to 49 with Graves' ophthalmopathy. What was sequenced was blood. The rearrangement links TRBV7-9 to TRBJ2-3, with D perhaps given as TRBD1 or TRBD2 (5 bases each). CDR3: CASSLGRGPDTQYF. In DNA form, the CDR3 reads TGTGCCAGCAGCTTGGGACGGGGCCCAGATACGCAGTATTTT.